These 7 T cell receptor beta chains originate from one sample sequenced in a study of Ad26.COV2.S vaccination and SARS-CoV-2 variants (dated by TCRdb to about 2021). The meaning of the sample's time point label: individuals recovered from natural SARS-CoV-2 infection. Receptors were amplified or captured by the immunoSEQ multiplex PCR assay. The source is immuneACCESS, and TCRdb retained only in-frame sequences with V and J called. Part of the clones is not carried over; for the studies checked, unresolved V genes explain less than half of this, and the remainder is unexplained. This sample holds 350,000 to 450,000 clones; 92% were observed only once. The ten largest clones take up roughly 3.9% of the sample. Here the sequenced sample was peripheral blood, taken after recovery from COVID-19. The receptors shown here come from a human donor who had recovered from COVID-19.

The chain is built from TRBV7-2 and TRBJ2-1; the D gene could be TRBD1 or TRBD2 (6 bases each). This CDR3 region has 15 residues. Germline CDR1 is SGHTA and CDR2 is FQGNSA. V was clipped by 5 bases and J by 6 bases, with 17 bases between them. The CDR3 bases are TGTGCCAGCAGCCTCAACCGGGGGCATATCAATGAGCAGTTCTTC. It codes for CASSLNRGHINEQFF.

The chain employs TRBV9 and TRBJ2-7; 8 bases agree with TRBD1. Germline-derived CDR1 and CDR2 are SGDLS and YYNGEE. V lost 3 bases, J lost 5 bases, and 7 bases stayed unmatched. The CDR3 is made up of 14 amino acids. The CDR3 spells CASSGHRGVDEQYF. The CDR3 bases are TGTGCCAGCAGCGGGCACAGGGGGGTCGACGAGCAGTACTTC.

The genes are TRBV4-1 and TRBJ2-7, with TRBD1 identical over 8 bases. This CDR3 comprises 18 residues. CDR1 is MGHRA, CDR2 YSYEKL, per germline. V lost 4 bases, J lost 1 base, and 15 bases stayed unmatched. The CDR3 sequence: CASSLGQGGSLGSYEQYF. The CDR3 DNA follows: TGCGCCAGCAGCCTTGGACAGGGAGGAAGCCTGGGATCCTACGAGCAGTACTTC.

J is TRBJ2-2 and V is TRBV11-2; 9 nucleotides align to TRBD2. J lost 0 bases, V lost 4 bases, and 6 bases had no gene match. The length of the CDR3 is 17 residues. The germline V gene has CDR1 SGHAT and CDR2 FQNNGV. The CDR3 coding sequence is TGTGCCAGCAGCTCCGGACTAGCGAATACGAACACCGGGGAGCTGTTTTTT. This gives the protein CASSSGLANTNTGELFF.

The chain carries TRBV18 and TRBJ1-6, with TRBD1 matching 10 bases. The CDR3 is made up of 18 amino acids. Germline assignment: CDR1 KGHSH and CDR2 LQKENI. The ends lost 1 base at V and 6 bases at J; junction bases unmatched: 9. DNA of the CDR3: TGTGCCAGCTCACCACAGGAATTAGGGGACAGGGGTAATTCACCCCTCCACTTT. Residues: CASSPQELGDRGNSPLHF.

This chain links TRBV7-2 with TRBJ2-1; 7 bases match TRBD2. CDR3 length: 16 amino acids. V lost 6 bases to trimming and J lost 1 base; unmatched junction nucleotides: 9. CDR1 is SGHTA, CDR2 FQGNSA, per germline. CDR3 region: CASRQDGGGSYNEQFF. DNA for the CDR3: TGTGCCAGCAGACAGGATGGCGGGGGATCCTACAATGAGCAGTTCTTC.

J is TRBJ1-2 and V is TRBV5-6, with 8 nucleotides matching TRBD1. The trim removed 2 bases at V and 8 bases at J, leaving 5 bases unmatched. This CDR3 is 13 amino acids long. The germline V gene has CDR1 SGHDT and CDR2 YYEEEE. The CDR3 region is CASSLGQGLGYTF. DNA for the CDR3: TGTGCCAGCAGCTTAGGACAGGGTTTAGGCTACACCTTC.